This T cell receptor (beta chain) was identified during a study of metastatic and nonmetastatic thyroid tumors (dated by TCRdb to about 2020). General notes on the study: For patients with malignant and with benign thyroid disease, the researchers compared repertoires between peripheral blood samples and tumor or nodule tissue samples. Summary of the overall study and its limitations: In both blood and tumor samples, malignant tumors were reported to have significantly higher TCR beta diversity than benign nodules.

This clone has at least ten counts. The antigen it binds to is not known. Base qualities are not recorded, but no much larger clone differs from it by a single base. To prepare the library, PCR was applied. This sample was sequenced with an Illumina HiSeq 4000. High-throughput sequencing was used to profile the TCR beta-chain CDR3 region of each patient. The authors' pipeline ran thus. A classifier to discriminate distant-metastatic papillary thyroid cancer patients was built from CDR3 differences across clinicopathological groups. The Shannon index was used to measure repertoire diversity, and the Morisita-Horn index was used to measure how similar tumor and blood repertoires were. The public reads were reanalyzed by TCRdb: fastp trimming at Q25, MiXCR alignment, in-frame beta chains only. TCRdb, rather than the study authors, made the V and J calls. The sample table lists 21,000 or so clones, roughly 14% of them with a count of one. The top ten hold around 20% of the sample.

No patient had received any treatment before thyroid surgery. Patient clinical samples collected from about 2011 to 2019 were retrospectively analysed using T-cell receptor beta sequencing. The junction shows trimming of 8 bases on V and 8 bases on J, and the gene matches do not reach 7 bases of it. CDR1 and CDR2 were assigned from the germline V gene as KGHDR and SFDVKD. Reading from cysteine to phenylalanine, the CDR3 counts 12 amino acids. Only the CDR3 portion is preserved as DNA: 36 bases, with reading frame beginning at the first base. The rearranged segments are TRBV24-1 and TRBJ1-2, with TRBD1 identical over 7 junction bases. The TCR originated in a female donor with papillary thyroid cancer or a benign thyroid nodule (not recorded which). Some clones in this sample may be carry-over from other donors' samples. Sequencing was carried out using blood. The nucleotide sequence is given as TGTGCCACCACAGACAGGGTGGGAGGCTACACCTTC. This encodes CATTDRVGGYTF.